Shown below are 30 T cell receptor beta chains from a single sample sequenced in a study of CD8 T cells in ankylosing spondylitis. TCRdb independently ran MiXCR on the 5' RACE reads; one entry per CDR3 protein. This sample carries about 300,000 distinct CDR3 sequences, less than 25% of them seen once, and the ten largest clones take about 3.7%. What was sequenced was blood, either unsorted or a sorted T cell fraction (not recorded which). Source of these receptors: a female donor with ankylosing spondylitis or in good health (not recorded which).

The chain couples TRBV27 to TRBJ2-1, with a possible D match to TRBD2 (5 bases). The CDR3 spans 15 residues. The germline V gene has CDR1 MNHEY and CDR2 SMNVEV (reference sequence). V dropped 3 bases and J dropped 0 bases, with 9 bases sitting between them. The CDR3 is CASSLEAISYNEQFF. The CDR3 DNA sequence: TGTGCCAGCAGTTTGGAGGCTATCTCCTACAATGAGCAGTTCTTC.

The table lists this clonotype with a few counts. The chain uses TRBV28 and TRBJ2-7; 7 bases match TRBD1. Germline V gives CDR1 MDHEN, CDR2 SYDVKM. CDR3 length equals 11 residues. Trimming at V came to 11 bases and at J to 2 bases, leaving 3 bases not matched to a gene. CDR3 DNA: TGTGCCTCCACAGGGGCCTACGAGCAGTACTTC. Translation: CASTGAYEQYF.

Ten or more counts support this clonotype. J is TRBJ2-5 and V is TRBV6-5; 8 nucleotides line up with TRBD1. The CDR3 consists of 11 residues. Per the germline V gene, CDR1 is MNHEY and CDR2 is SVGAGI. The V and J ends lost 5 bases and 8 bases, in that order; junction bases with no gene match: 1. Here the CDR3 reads CASSQGATQYF. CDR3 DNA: TGTGCCAGCAGTCAGGGGGCTACCCAGTACTTC.

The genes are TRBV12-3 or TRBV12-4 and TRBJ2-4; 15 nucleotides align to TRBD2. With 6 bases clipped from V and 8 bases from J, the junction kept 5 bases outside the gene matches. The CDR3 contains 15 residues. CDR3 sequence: CASSRTSGGGDIQYF. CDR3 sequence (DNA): TGTGCCAGCAGCCGGACTAGCGGGGGGGGAGACATTCAGTACTTC.

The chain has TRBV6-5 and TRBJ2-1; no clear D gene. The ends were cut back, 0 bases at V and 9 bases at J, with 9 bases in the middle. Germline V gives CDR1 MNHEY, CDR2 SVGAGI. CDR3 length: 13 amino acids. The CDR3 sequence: CASSYSTGFEQFF. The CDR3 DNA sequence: TGTGCCAGCAGTTACTCAACCGGCTTTGAGCAGTTCTTC.

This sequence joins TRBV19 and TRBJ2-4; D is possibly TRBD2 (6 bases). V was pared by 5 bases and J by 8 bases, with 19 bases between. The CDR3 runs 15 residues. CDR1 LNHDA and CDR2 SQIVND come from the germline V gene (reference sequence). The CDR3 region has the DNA TGTGCCAGTAGTCAACTAGCAGAGAGCCAGGACATTCAGTACTTC. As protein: CASSQLAESQDIQYF.

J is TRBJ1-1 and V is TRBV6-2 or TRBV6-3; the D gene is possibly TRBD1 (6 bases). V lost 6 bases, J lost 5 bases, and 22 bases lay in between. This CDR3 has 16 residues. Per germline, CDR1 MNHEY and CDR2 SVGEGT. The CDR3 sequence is CASRTQGLSEGTEAFF. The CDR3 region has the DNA TGTGCCAGCAGAACACAGGGCTTGAGCGAGGGGACTGAAGCTTTCTTT.

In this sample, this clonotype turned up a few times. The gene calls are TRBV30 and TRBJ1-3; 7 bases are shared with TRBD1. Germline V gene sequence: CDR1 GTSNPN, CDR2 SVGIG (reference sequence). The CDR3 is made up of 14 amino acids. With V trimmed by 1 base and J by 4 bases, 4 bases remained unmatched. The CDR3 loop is CAWSATGSGNTIYF. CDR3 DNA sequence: TGTGCCTGGAGTGCGACAGGGTCCGGAAACACCATATATTTT.

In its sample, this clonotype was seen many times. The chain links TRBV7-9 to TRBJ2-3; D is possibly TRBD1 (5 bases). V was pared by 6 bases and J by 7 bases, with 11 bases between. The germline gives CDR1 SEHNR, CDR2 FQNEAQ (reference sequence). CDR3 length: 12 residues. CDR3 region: CASRGAGNTQYF. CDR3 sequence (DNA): TGTGCCAGCAGGGGTGCAGGGAATACGCAGTATTTT.

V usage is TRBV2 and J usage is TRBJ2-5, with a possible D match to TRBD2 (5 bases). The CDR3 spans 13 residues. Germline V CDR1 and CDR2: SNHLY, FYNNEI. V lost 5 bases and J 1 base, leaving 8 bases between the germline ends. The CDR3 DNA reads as TGTGCCAGCAGTCTGGACTTCCAAGAGACCCAGTACTTC. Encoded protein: CASSLDFQETQYF.

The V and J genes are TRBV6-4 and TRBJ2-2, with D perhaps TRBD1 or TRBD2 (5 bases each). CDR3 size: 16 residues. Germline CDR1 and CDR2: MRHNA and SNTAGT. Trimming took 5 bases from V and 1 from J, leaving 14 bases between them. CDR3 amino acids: CASSSRWDGNTGELFF. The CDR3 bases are TGTGCCAGCAGTTCTCGTTGGGACGGGAACACCGGGGAGCTGTTTTTT.

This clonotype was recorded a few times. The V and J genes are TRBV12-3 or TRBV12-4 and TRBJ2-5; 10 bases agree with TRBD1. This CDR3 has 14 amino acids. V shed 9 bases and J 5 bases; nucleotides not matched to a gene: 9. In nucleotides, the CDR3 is TGTGCCAGTACGACAGGGGGCATGGTTGAGACCCAGTACTTC. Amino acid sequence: CASTTGGMVETQYF.

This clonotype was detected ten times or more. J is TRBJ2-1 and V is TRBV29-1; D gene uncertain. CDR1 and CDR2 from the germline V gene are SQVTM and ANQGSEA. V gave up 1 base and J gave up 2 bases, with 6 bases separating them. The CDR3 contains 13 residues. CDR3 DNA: TGCAGCGTTGAAGGACGGGCCTACAATGAGCAGTTCTTC. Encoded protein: CSVEGRAYNEQFF.

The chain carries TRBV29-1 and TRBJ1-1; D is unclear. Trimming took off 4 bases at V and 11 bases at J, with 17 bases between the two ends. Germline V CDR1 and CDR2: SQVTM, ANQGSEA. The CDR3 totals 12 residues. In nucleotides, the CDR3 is TGCAGCGTTGCAACGCCGGGCGTTGGGGCTTTCTTT. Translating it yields CSVATPGVGAFF. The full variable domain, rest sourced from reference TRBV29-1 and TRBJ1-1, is SAVISQKPSRDICQRGTSLTIQCQVDSQVTMMFWYRQQPGQSLTLIATANQGSEATYESGFVIDKFPISRPNLTFSTLTVSNMSPEDSSIYLCSVATPGVGAFFGQGTRLTVV.

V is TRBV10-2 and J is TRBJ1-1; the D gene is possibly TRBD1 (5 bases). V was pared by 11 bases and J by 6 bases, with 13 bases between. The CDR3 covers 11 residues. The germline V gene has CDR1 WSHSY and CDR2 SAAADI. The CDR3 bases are TGCGCCGCGGGGGAAACAGCTGAAGCTTTCTTT. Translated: CAAGETAEAFF.

CDR3 nucleotide sequence: TGTGCCAGCAGCCACGCAGGGGGGTCCGAGCCCCAGCATTTT. It specifies CASSHAGGSEPQHF. V usage is TRBV27 and J usage is TRBJ1-5; TRBD1 aligns across 7 bases. CDR3 length: 14 residues. V lost 6 bases and J lost 8; bases outside the gene matches: 10. In germline, CDR1 is MNHEY, CDR2 SMNVEV (reference sequence).

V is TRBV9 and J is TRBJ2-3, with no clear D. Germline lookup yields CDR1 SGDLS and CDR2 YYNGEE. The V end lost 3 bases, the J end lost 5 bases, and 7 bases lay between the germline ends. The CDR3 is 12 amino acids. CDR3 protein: CASSARLDTQYF. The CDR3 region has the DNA TGTGCCAGCAGCGCGAGGCTAGATACGCAGTATTTT. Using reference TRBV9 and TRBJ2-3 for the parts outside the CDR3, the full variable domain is DSGVTQTPKHLITATGQRVTLRCSPRSGDLSVYWYQQSLDQGLQFLIQYYNGEERAKGNILERFSAQQFPDLHSELNLSSLELGDSALYFCASSARLDTQYFGPGTRLTVL.

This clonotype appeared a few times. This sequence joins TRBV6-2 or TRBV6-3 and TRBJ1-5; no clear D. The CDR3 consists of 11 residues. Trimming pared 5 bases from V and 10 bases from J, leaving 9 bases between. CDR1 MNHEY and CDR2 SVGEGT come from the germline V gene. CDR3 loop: CASSHGVPQHF. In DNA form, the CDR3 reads TGTGCCAGCAGTCATGGAGTTCCCCAGCATTTT.

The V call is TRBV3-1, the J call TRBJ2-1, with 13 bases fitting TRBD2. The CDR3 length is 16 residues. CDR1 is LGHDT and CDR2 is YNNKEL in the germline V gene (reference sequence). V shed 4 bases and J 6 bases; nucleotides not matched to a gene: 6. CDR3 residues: CASSPGLAGTPNEQFF. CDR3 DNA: TGTGCCAGCAGCCCGGGACTAGCGGGAACTCCCAATGAGCAGTTCTTC.

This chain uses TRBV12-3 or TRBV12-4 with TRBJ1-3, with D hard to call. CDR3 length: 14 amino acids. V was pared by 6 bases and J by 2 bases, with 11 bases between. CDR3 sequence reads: CASRPALAGNTIYF. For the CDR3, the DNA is TGTGCCAGCAGGCCTGCCTTGGCTGGAAACACCATATATTTT.

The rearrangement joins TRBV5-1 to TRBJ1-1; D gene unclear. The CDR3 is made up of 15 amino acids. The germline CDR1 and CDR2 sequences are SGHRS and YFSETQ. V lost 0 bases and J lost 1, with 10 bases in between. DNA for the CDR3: TGCGCCAGCAGCTTGGCGGGCCGGAGGAACACTGAAGCTTTCTTT. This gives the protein CASSLAGRRNTEAFF.

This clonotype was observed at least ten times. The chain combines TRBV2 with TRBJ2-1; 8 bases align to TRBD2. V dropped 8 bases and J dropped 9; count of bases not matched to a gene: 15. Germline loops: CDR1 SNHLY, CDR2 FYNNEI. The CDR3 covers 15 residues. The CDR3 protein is CASASVRDGGVEQFF. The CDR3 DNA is TGTGCCAGCGCCAGCGTGCGGGACGGGGGGGTTGAGCAGTTCTTC.

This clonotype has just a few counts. The CDR3 protein is CSARDLAGGRETQYF. In DNA form, the CDR3 reads TGCAGTGCTAGAGACCTAGCGGGAGGCCGGGAGACCCAGTACTTC. V is TRBV20-1 and J is TRBJ2-5; TRBD2 matches at 11 bases. Trimming at V came to 0 bases and at J to 5 bases, leaving 5 bases not matched to a gene. In germline, CDR1 is DFQATT, CDR2 SNEGSKA (reference sequence). The CDR3 is 15 amino acids.

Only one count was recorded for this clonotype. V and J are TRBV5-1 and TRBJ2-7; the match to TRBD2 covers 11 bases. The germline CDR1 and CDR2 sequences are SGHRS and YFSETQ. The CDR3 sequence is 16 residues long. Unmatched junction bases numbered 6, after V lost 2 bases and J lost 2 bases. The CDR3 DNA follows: TGCGCCAGCAGCTTCACCGGGACTAGCGGCCCCTACGAGCAGTACTTC. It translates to CASSFTGTSGPYEQYF.

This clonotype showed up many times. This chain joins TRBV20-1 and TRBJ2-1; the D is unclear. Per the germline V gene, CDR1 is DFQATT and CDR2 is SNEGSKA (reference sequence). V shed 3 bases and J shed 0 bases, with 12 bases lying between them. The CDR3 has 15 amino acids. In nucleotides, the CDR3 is TGCAGTGCTAGTAGGGCATCTGGCTCCTACAATGAGCAGTTCTTC. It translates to CSASRASGSYNEQFF.

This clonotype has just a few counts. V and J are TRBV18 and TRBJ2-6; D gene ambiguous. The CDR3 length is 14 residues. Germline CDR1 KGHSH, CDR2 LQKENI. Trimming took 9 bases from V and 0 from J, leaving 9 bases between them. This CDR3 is CASTKSSGANVLTF. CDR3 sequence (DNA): TGTGCCAGTACAAAGAGCTCTGGGGCCAACGTCCTGACTTTC.

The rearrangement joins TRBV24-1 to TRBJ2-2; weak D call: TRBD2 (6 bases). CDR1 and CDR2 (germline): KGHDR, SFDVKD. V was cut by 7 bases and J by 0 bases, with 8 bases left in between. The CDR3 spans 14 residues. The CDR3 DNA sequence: TGTGCCACCAGCACTAGCTCGAACACCGGGGAGCTGTTTTTT. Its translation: CATSTSSNTGELFF.

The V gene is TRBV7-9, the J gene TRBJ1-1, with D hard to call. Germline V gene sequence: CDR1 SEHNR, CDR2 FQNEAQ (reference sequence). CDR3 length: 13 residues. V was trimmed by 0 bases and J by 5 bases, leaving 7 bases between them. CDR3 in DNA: TGTGCCAGCAGCTTAGCGGAGGTAACTGAAGCTTTCTTT. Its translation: CASSLAEVTEAFF.

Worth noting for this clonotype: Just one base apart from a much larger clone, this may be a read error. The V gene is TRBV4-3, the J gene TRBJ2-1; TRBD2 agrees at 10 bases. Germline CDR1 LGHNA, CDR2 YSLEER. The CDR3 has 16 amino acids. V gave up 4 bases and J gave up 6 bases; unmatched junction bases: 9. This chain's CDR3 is CASSPGASGSANEQFF. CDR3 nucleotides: TGCGCCAGCAGCCCAGGGGCTAGCGGGAGTGCCAATGAGCAGTTCTTC.

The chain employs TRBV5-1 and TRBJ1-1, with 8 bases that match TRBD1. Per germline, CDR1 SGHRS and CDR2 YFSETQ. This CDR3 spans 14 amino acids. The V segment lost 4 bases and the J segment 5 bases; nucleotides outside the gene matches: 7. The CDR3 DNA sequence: TGCGCCAGCAGCCAAGGACAGGGTGAGACTGAAGCTTTCTTT. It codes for CASSQGQGETEAFF. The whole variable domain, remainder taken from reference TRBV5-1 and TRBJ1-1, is KAGVTQTPRYLIKTRGQQVTLSCSPISGHRSVSWYQQTPGQGLQFLFEYFSETQRNKGNFPGRFSGRQFSNSRSEMNVSTLELGDSALYLCASSQGQGETEAFFGQGTRLTVV.